The subject of this entry is one TCR beta chain. This sample stems from a study of T cells of healthy individuals. TCRdb passed the 5' RACE reads through MiXCR, listing each CDR3 protein once. Of about 96,000 distinct CDR3 sequences listed, 15% to 20% are singletons. This clonotype originated in a human donor in good health.

As DNA, the CDR3 is TGCGCCAGCAGCCAAGATCTTGGACAAGGCTACACCTTC. Amino acids: CASSQDLGQGYTF. V gene TRBV4-3 combines with J gene TRBJ1-2, with TRBD1 as a possible D gene (5 bases). The CDR3 extends over 13 amino acids. Germline CDR1 and CDR2: LGHNA and YSLEER. V dropped 0 bases and J dropped 8 bases, with 10 bases sitting between them.